This record looks at one TCR beta chain sequence and its context. Its antigen is currently unknown. Sequenced with the Oncomine TCR Beta short-read assay was DNA taken from cultured CD4+ T cells. TCRdb called the PCR reads again in MiXCR, with one record for every CDR3 protein. The table lists 18,000 or so distinct CDR3 sequences, roughly 54% of them singletons, with 8% to 9.5% in the top ten. The CDR3 has 13 amino acids. Germline V gives CDR1 SSHAT, CDR2 FNYEAQ (reference sequence). The data were obtained in a study of vaccination and CD4 T cells after COVID-19. Whole-study context: Nasal swab PCR detected SARS-CoV-2 in convalescent patients; fewer than 10 had mild disease, one severe. Blood was drawn a median around 73 days post second dose, range 14 to 241.

Treatment given: roughly 11-day PBMC culture with coronavirus spike peptide pools or control peptides (ViraFEST assay). Before TCRs were sequenced, ViraFEST expanded antigen-specific T cells with peptide pools. Regarding the study as a whole: A median about 83% of convalescent patients' SARS-CoV-2-reactive clones emerged only after vaccination.

The chain uses TRBV7-7 and TRBJ2-3; possible D gene TRBD2, 5 bases. The TCR sequence derives from a human donor who had recovered from COVID-19. The sequencing sample was made of CD4+ T cells from blood, cultured in vitro. The CDR3: CAVSIGGTDTQYF. CDR3 in DNA: TGTGCTGTTTCTATCGGGGGCACAGATACGCAGTATTTT.